The 24 T cell receptor beta chains below were found in one sample sequenced in a study of OX40 agonist ivuxolimab in advanced cancers. Data came from immunoSEQ multiplex PCR; TCRdb stores just in-frame clones and leaves some out. This table holds about 64,000 clones, 80% to 90% found once. This specimen was CD4+ or CD8+ T cells sorted from blood, taken in a trial of the OX40 agonist ivuxolimab. The receptor set was obtained from an adult with an advanced solid tumor such as melanoma, head and neck, liver or kidney cancer.

This clone was seen a handful of times. The chain recombines TRBV27 with TRBJ2-7; TRBD1 matches at 7 bases. Germline CDR1 is MNHEY and CDR2 is SMNVEV (reference sequence). The CDR3 totals 17 residues. J lost 7 bases, V lost 6 bases, and 21 bases had no gene match. CDR3: CASSIGPSTGKVREQYF. The CDR3 region has the DNA TGTGCCAGCAGCATTGGTCCGTCGACAGGGAAGGTGCGGGAGCAGTACTTC.

The chain couples TRBV29-1 to TRBJ2-1; no clear D. CDR1 is SQVTM and CDR2 is ANQGSEA in the germline V gene. The ends were cut back, 0 bases at V and 8 bases at J, with 14 bases in the middle. CDR3 length: 14 residues. CDR3 loop: CSVEDSLVSHEQFF. DNA of the CDR3: TGCAGCGTTGAAGACTCTTTGGTGAGCCATGAGCAGTTCTTC.

This chain links TRBV10-3 with TRBJ2-5, with D perhaps matching TRBD1 (5 bases). CDR1 ENHRY and CDR2 SYGVKD come from the germline V gene. CDR3 length: 15 amino acids. Trimming shortened V by 3 bases and J by 5 bases, and 16 bases separated the two germline ends. The CDR3 region is CAISDRGPNSETQYF. The CDR3 DNA reads as TGTGCCATCAGTGATAGGGGCCCGAACAGTGAGACCCAGTACTTC.

The CDR3 loop is CASSSRRLAPPGVLYNEQFF. Here the CDR3 DNA reads TGTGCCAGCAGTTCTCGGAGACTAGCTCCCCCGGGGGTACTCTACAATGAGCAGTTCTTC. The rearrangement uses TRBV27 and TRBJ2-1; 7 positions agree with TRBD2. Germline loops: CDR1 MNHEY, CDR2 SMNVEV (reference sequence). The J segment lost 3 bases and the V segment lost 4 bases, leaving 21 bases of the junction unmatched. CDR3 length: 20 amino acids.

The rearrangement links TRBV9 to TRBJ2-5; 10 nucleotides agree with TRBD2. The length of the CDR3 is 15 residues. Germline lookup yields CDR1 SGDLS and CDR2 YYNGEE. V dropped 4 bases and J dropped 5; count of bases not matched to a gene: 8. The CDR3 here is CASSLGQAGGETQYF. CDR3 sequence (DNA): TGTGCCAGCAGCTTAGGGCAAGCGGGAGGGGAGACCCAGTACTTC.

The rearrangement joins TRBV29-1 to TRBJ2-7, with D uncertain. Trimming took off 4 bases at V and 0 bases at J, with 19 bases between the two ends. This CDR3 contains 16 residues. The germline V gene has CDR1 SQVTM and CDR2 ANQGSEA. For the CDR3, the DNA is TGCAGCGTTGTGGCACAAAAACCCGGAAGCTCCTACGAGCAGTACTTC. It encodes CSVVAQKPGSSYEQYF.

This chain uses TRBV27 with TRBJ1-2; no definite D call. Germline V gene data show CDR1 as MNHEY and CDR2 as SMNVEV (reference sequence). Trimming pared 7 bases from V and 4 bases from J, leaving 16 bases between. The CDR3 totals 14 residues. CDR3 protein: CASTSNAAGYGYTF. The CDR3 nucleotides read TGTGCCAGCACCTCCAACGCCGCGGGCTATGGCTACACCTTC.

This clone was found a few times. V usage is TRBV27 and J usage is TRBJ1-4; TRBD1 is a possible D gene (5 bases). Per the germline V gene, CDR1 is MNHEY and CDR2 is SMNVEV (reference sequence). The ends were cut back, 8 bases at V and 3 bases at J, with 10 bases in the middle. CDR3 size: 13 residues. The CDR3, as DNA: TGTGCCAGCTCAGGGCGATCTAATGAAAAACTGTTTTTT. Protein product: CASSGRSNEKLFF. Complete variable domain (other parts from reference TRBV27 and TRBJ1-4): EAQVTQNPRYLITVTGKKLTVTCSQNMNHEYMSWYRQDPGLGLRQIYYSMNVEVTDKGDVPEGYKVSRKEKRNFPLILESPSPNQTSLYFCASSGRSNEKLFFGSGTQLSVL.

V gene TRBV27 combines with J gene TRBJ1-5; D remains ambiguous. CDR1 is MNHEY and CDR2 is SMNVEV in the germline V gene (reference sequence). This CDR3 is 17 amino acids long. Trimming took off 4 bases at V and 3 bases at J, with 19 bases between the two ends. CDR3 DNA: TGTGCCAGCAGTTCAATCCCTTTAAGAGAGGTCAATCAGCCCCAGCATTTT. Translated: CASSSIPLREVNQPQHF.

The V call is TRBV5-4, the J call TRBJ1-1, with D tentatively TRBD1 (6 bases). The length of the CDR3 is 11 residues. Germline V gene lookup returns CDR1 SGHNT and CDR2 YYREEE (reference sequence). V was trimmed by 4 bases and J by 8 bases, leaving 9 bases between them. CDR3 bases: TGTGCCAGCAGCCATCAGGGGGAAGCTTTCTTT. Its translation is CASSHQGEAFF. Full variable domain (outside the CDR3, taken from reference TRBV5-4 and TRBJ1-1): ETGVTQSPTHLIKTRGQQVTLRCSSQSGHNTVSWYQQALGQGPQFIFQYYREEENGRGNFPPRFSGLQFPNYSSELNVNALELDDSALYLCASSHQGEAFFGQGTRLTVV.

This chain connects TRBV9 to TRBJ1-2, with D maybe TRBD1 (5 bases). The CDR3 runs to 16 residues. Germline CDR1 and CDR2: SGDLS and YYNGEE. The V gene lost 5 bases and the J gene lost 3 bases, with 20 bases spanning the gap. CDR3 residues: CASSAGPSRDYYGYTF. CDR3 DNA: TGTGCCAGCAGTGCCGGGCCTAGCAGGGATTACTATGGCTACACCTTC.

V usage is TRBV5-1 and J usage is TRBJ2-7, with TRBD2 as a possible D gene (6 bases). The CDR3 length is 14 residues. The germline V and J ends were trimmed by 2 bases and 2 bases, with 11 bases remaining between them. Per germline, CDR1 SGHRS and CDR2 YFSETQ. CDR3 in DNA: TGCGCCAGCAGCTTTTTCGGGGGACCCTACGAGCAGTACTTC. This translates into CASSFFGGPYEQYF.

The chain joins TRBV6-6 to TRBJ2-7, with D hard to call. The CDR3 length is 15 residues. Germline V gene data show CDR1 as MNHNY and CDR2 as SVGAGI (reference sequence). Trimming shortened V by 0 bases and J by 4 bases, and 13 bases separated the two germline ends. The DNA for the CDR3 is TGTGCCAGCAGTTACTCACCGAGGTCCGCTTACGAGCAGTACTTC. Its protein is CASSYSPRSAYEQYF.

The V and J genes are TRBV28 and TRBJ2-7; 9 bases agree with TRBD1. CDR1 MDHEN and CDR2 SYDVKM come from the germline V gene. V lost 5 bases to trimming and J lost 6 bases; unmatched junction nucleotides: 11. CDR3 length: 15 amino acids. The CDR3 region is CASSGLRDRVGEQYF. For the CDR3, the DNA is TGTGCCAGCAGTGGCCTCCGGGACAGGGTGGGCGAGCAGTACTTC.

The gene calls are TRBV6-1 and TRBJ1-1; no reliable D call. Looked up from germline, CDR1 is MNHNS and CDR2 is SASEGT. The CDR3 length is 14 residues. V lost 2 bases, J lost 4 bases, and 11 bases lay in between. CDR3 in amino acids: CASSESGEATEAFF. The CDR3, as DNA: TGTGCCAGCAGTGAATCCGGGGAGGCCACTGAAGCTTTCTTT.

V gene TRBV28 combines with J gene TRBJ2-7; the D call may be TRBD1 or TRBD2 (7 bases each). This CDR3 has 13 amino acids. Germline assignment: CDR1 MDHEN and CDR2 SYDVKM. V lost 10 bases, J lost 1 base, and 14 bases lay in between. The chain's CDR3 is CATRQGGSYEQYF. In DNA, the CDR3 is TGTGCCACCCGACAGGGAGGGTCCTACGAGCAGTACTTC.

V usage is TRBV30 and J usage is TRBJ1-2; unclear D gene. Germline V lookup: CDR1 GTSNPN, CDR2 SVGIG (reference sequence). The V gene lost 2 bases and the J gene lost 8 bases, with 15 bases spanning the gap. The CDR3 runs to 13 residues. The CDR3 DNA sequence: TGTGCCTGGAGTACACGGGAATCTGGGGGCTACACCTTC. This encodes CAWSTRESGGYTF.

The V call is TRBV11-2, the J call TRBJ2-7; D possibly corresponds to TRBD2 (7 bases). Trimming shortened V by 0 bases and J by 2 bases, and 11 bases separated the two germline ends. Germline V CDR1 and CDR2: SGHAT, FQNNGV. This CDR3 contains 15 residues. The CDR3 DNA sequence: TGTGCCAGCAGCTTAGATTGGGGGGGCCCCTACGAGCAGTACTTC. Protein product: CASSLDWGGPYEQYF.

V and J are TRBV6-6 and TRBJ2-1, with unresolved D. This CDR3 spans 13 amino acids. Germline CDR1 and CDR2: MNHNY and SVGAGI (reference sequence). V was trimmed by 5 bases and J by 4 bases, leaving 9 bases between them. The CDR3 here is CASSNEIYNEQFF. The DNA of the CDR3 is TGTGCCAGCAGTAACGAGATATACAATGAGCAGTTCTTC.

The chain combines TRBV27 with TRBJ1-1; 9 bases line up with TRBD1. Per germline, CDR1 MNHEY and CDR2 SMNVEV (reference sequence). The CDR3 is 14 residues long. The trim removed 5 bases at V and 9 bases at J, leaving 10 bases unmatched. CDR3 amino acids: CASSPTTGGSKAFF. The CDR3, as DNA: TGTGCCAGCAGTCCTACCACAGGGGGCTCAAAAGCTTTCTTT.

This clone appeared a few times. V is TRBV23-1 and J is TRBJ2-1; 7 bases fit TRBD2. TRBV23-1 is classed as an ORF, of uncertain function. The CDR3 loop spans 14 amino acids. The J segment lost 7 bases and the V segment lost 4 bases, leaving 7 bases of the junction unmatched. CDR3 coding DNA: TGCGCCAGCAGTCGTGCGGGAGAGGTTAATGAGCAGTTCTTC. Residues: CASSRAGEVNEQFF.

The chain couples TRBV11-3 to TRBJ1-1; maybe TRBD1 (6 bases). The CDR3 spans 15 residues. Germline assignment: CDR1 SGHNT and CDR2 YENEEA. V lost 4 bases, J lost 0 bases, and 12 bases lay in between. The CDR3 loop is CASSSGAGLNTEAFF. The CDR3 region has the DNA TGTGCCAGCAGCTCGGGGGCAGGGCTGAACACTGAAGCTTTCTTT.

The chain carries TRBV6-6 and TRBJ2-4; D might be TRBD1 (6 bases). The ends were cut back, 5 bases at V and 9 bases at J, with 11 bases in the middle. The CDR3 is 12 amino acids. CDR1 and CDR2 (germline): MNHNY, SVGAGI (reference sequence). CDR3 protein: CASSRDTRIQYF. CDR3 in DNA: TGTGCCAGCAGTCGGGACACCCGCATTCAGTACTTC.

The chain recombines TRBV28 with TRBJ2-7; 7 bases map to TRBD1. The V and J ends lost 5 bases and 2 bases, in that order; junction bases with no gene match: 3. The CDR3 is 13 amino acids. Per the germline V gene, CDR1 is MDHEN and CDR2 is SYDVKM. For the CDR3, the DNA is TGTGCCAGCAGTAAGACAGGGACCTACGAGCAGTACTTC. Its protein product is CASSKTGTYEQYF.